The T cell receptor beta chain under discussion was sequenced for a study of T cells in Graves' hyperthyroidism and ophthalmopathy. To note about this clonotype: Its antigen remains unknown.

It was RNA transcripts that yielded the amplified TCR beta CDR3 regions. The HTBI primer set served for first-round RT-PCR of the TCR CDR3. TCRdb recomputed calls from the multiplex PCR reads with MiXCR, one row per CDR3 protein. The sample has about 550,000 distinct CDR3 sequences, roughly 20% seen once. Hyperthyroidism of Graves' type that showed no ophthalmopathy progression within 18 months was stable. Study-level findings and limits: A model of 13 V-J features distinguished ophthalmopathy from stable hyperthyroidism. The blood repertoire included most of the expanded thyroid clonotypes above 0.001.

The sequence derives from a man between 18 and 29 years old with Graves' hyperthyroidism. Sample: blood.

CDR3 coding DNA: TGCAGTGCTAGAGATTCGGCAGGATATTACTACGAGCAGTACTTC. This sequence encodes CSARDSAGYYYEQYF. This chain links TRBV20-1 with TRBJ2-7, with D unclear. The V and J ends lost 0 bases and 3 bases respectively, with 15 bases between them. The CDR3 is made up of 15 amino acids. CDR1 and CDR2 from the germline V gene are DFQATT and SNEGSKA (reference sequence).